This passage covers 8 T cell receptor beta chains from one sample sequenced in a study of cytomegalovirus exposure and HLA in healthy donors. Primers for the PCR totalled 60 Vbeta and 13 Jbeta. TCRdb's copy holds only in-frame clones and misses some; the assay was immunoSEQ multiplex PCR. The sample shows 95,000 to 150,000 clones, about 80% of them seen only once. Sequenced sample: PBMCs. The source is a woman between 18 and 30 years old in good health and CMV-seronegative.

The CDR3 protein is CASRPGTGGWDEQFF. In DNA, the CDR3 is TGCGCCAGCAGACCCGGGACAGGGGGCTGGGATGAGCAGTTCTTC. The rearrangement links TRBV4-3 to TRBJ2-1; 12 positions agree with TRBD1. The CDR3 has 15 amino acids. Germline CDR1 LGHNA, CDR2 YSLEER. After removal of 6 bases from V and 8 bases from J, the junction contained 8 bases not matched to a gene.

The chain joins TRBV7-9 to TRBJ1-6; 8 bases are shared with TRBD1. With V trimmed by 4 bases and J by 6 bases, 5 bases remained unmatched. The CDR3 length is 15 residues. Germline V lookup: CDR1 SEHNR, CDR2 FQNEAQ (reference sequence). Here the CDR3 DNA reads TGTGCCAGCAGCTCGACGGGACAGGCTAATTCACCCCTCCACTTT. Protein product: CASSSTGQANSPLHF.

The V call is TRBV6-5, the J call TRBJ2-7; 9 bases fit TRBD1. Germline CDR1 is MNHEY and CDR2 is SVGAGI. The CDR3 runs 14 residues. V lost 6 bases, J lost 4 bases, and 7 bases stayed unmatched. This CDR3 reads CASREGQGVYEQYF. In DNA, the CDR3 is TGTGCCAGCAGGGAGGGACAGGGAGTGTACGAGCAGTACTTC.

There are a few counts of this clone. V is TRBV7-2 and J is TRBJ2-5; TRBD1 is a possible D gene (5 bases). The end of the DNA aligns better with TRBJ2-7, so the J call may be wrong. This CDR3 has 16 residues. In germline, CDR1 is SGHTA, CDR2 FQGNSA. CDR3 sequence reads: CASSLGPYRMDYEQYF. The CDR3 DNA reads TGTGCCAGCAGCTTAGGTCCGTACAGGATGGATTACGAGCAGTACTTC.

There are a few counts of this clone. The rearrangement joins TRBV19 to TRBJ2-2; D gene unclear. The V gene lost 1 base and the J gene lost 6 bases, with 6 bases spanning the gap. Germline lookup yields CDR1 LNHDA and CDR2 SQIVND (reference sequence). The CDR3 consists of 13 residues. The DNA for the CDR3 is TGTGCCAGTAGTATAGTAGTGGCCGGGGAGCTGTTTTTT. Translation: CASSIVVAGELFF.

This chain joins TRBV7-6 and TRBJ2-2; 7 bases are shared with TRBD1. This CDR3 comprises 15 residues. With 5 bases clipped from V and 4 bases from J, the junction kept 7 bases outside the gene matches. The germline V gene has CDR1 SGHVS and CDR2 FNYEAQ. CDR3 DNA: TGTGCCAGCAGCCCTTGGGACAGCATCACCGGGGAGCTGTTTTTT. This translates into CASSPWDSITGELFF.

The chain has TRBV6-5 and TRBJ2-5; 7 bases are a match to TRBD1. This CDR3 has 12 amino acids. Germline CDR1 and CDR2: MNHEY and SVGAGI. The trim removed 5 bases at V and 13 bases at J, leaving 10 bases unmatched. The CDR3 DNA reads as TGTGCCAGCAGTCGAGGACAGGCGTTGACGTACTTC. Encoded protein: CASSRGQALTYF.

On this clone: Other DNA sequences in this specimen translate into the identical CDR3. The genes are TRBV5-1 and TRBJ2-3; possibly TRBD1 for D (5 bases). The germline V gene has CDR1 SGHRS and CDR2 YFSETQ. The CDR3 is 14 residues long. The V gene lost 2 bases and the J gene lost 1 base, with 8 bases spanning the gap. Written as DNA, the CDR3 is TGCGCCAGCAGCTTAGGCAGGGGCACAGATACGCAGTATTTT. Translated, it gives CASSLGRGTDTQYF.